This passage covers 25 T cell receptor beta chains from one sample sequenced in a study. TCRdb ran MiXCR on the RT-PCR reads and lists one entry per CDR3 protein. This sample carries under 8,000 distinct CDR3 sequences, approximately 89% of them seen once, and the ten largest clones take 6.5% to 9%. Sequenced input: memory CD4+ T cells from blood. The receptors originated from a female donor in good health, serving as a healthy control.

A note on this clonotype: A library prepared for alpha chains yielded this beta chain as an off-target read; its size is of little meaning. V and J are TRBV6-2 or TRBV6-3 and TRBJ1-2; D is unresolved. This CDR3 is 10 amino acids long. Germline CDR1 and CDR2: MNHEY and SVGEGT. Between the trimmed V and J ends, which lost 8 bases and 2 bases, there was a span of 3 bases. The CDR3 DNA sequence: TGTGCCAGCGGCAACTATGGCTACACCTTC. It codes for CASGNYGYTF.

Comments on this clonotype: As an off-target read in a library built for alpha chains, this beta chain has a frequency of little significance. The chain recombines TRBV4-3 with TRBJ2-7; 10 bases line up with TRBD2. CDR1 LGHNA and CDR2 YSLEER come from the germline V gene. This CDR3 has 15 amino acids. Trimming took 0 bases from V and 3 from J; bases not matched to a gene: 2. CDR3 DNA: TGCGCCAGCAGCCAAGACTCTAGCGGGGGCTACGAGCAGTACTTC. It is translated as CASSQDSSGGYEQYF.

In its sample, this clonotype was seen once. Since it is a stray read in a library aimed at alpha chains, this beta chain has a size that is not meaningful. The chain joins TRBV5-1 to TRBJ2-5; a possible D gene is TRBD2 (6 bases). Looked up from germline, CDR1 is SGHRS and CDR2 is YFSETQ. The CDR3 contains 14 residues. The V end lost 4 bases, the J end lost 0 bases, and 10 bases lay between the germline ends. In DNA form, the CDR3 reads TGCGCCAGCAGCACGGGAGCGTACCAAGAGACCCAGTACTTC. Translated: CASSTGAYQETQYF. Drawing the rest from reference TRBV5-1 and TRBJ2-5, the complete variable domain is KAGVTQTPRYLIKTRGQQVTLSCSPISGHRSVSWYQQTPGQGLQFLFEYFSETQRNKGNFPGRFSGRQFSNSRSEMNVSTLELGDSALYLCASSTGAYQETQYFGPGTRLLVL.

This clonotype was seen only once. The library was prepared for alpha chains; this beta chain is a stray read, so its frequency means little. The chain carries TRBV7-2 and TRBJ2-3; D possibly corresponds to TRBD2 (6 bases). Per germline, CDR1 SGHTA and CDR2 FQGNSA. CDR3 length: 15 amino acids. V was cut by 0 bases and J by 7 bases, with 14 bases left in between. The CDR3 loop reads CASSLASGLAHTQYF. Written as DNA, the CDR3 is TGTGCCAGCAGCTTAGCGAGCGGGCTAGCCCATACGCAGTATTTT.

On this clonotype: A library made for alpha chains picked up this beta chain off target, so its size means little. The chain is built from TRBV7-2 and TRBJ1-2, with D perhaps matching TRBD1 (5 bases). CDR1 and CDR2 from the germline V gene are SGHTA and FQGNSA. This CDR3 region has 13 residues. The V end lost 2 bases, the J end lost 2 bases, and 6 bases lay between the germline ends. The CDR3 nucleotides read TGTGCCAGCAGCTTACAGGGAAACTATGGCTACACCTTC. This translates into CASSLQGNYGYTF. Filled out from reference TRBV7-2 and TRBJ1-2, the complete variable domain reads GAGVSQSPSNKVTEKGKDVELRCDPISGHTALYWYRQSLGQGLEFLIYFQGNSAPDKSGLPSDRFSAERTGGSVSTLTIQRTQQEDSAVYLCASSLQGNYGYTFGSGTRLTVV.

Of note for this clonotype: This beta chain is an unintended read in a library built for alpha chains; its size means little. The chain joins TRBV6-1 to TRBJ2-1; 9 nucleotides line up with TRBD1. Trimming took 7 bases from V and 4 from J; bases not matched to a gene: 5. CDR1 and CDR2 (germline): MNHNS, SASEGT. The CDR3 sequence is 14 residues long. The CDR3 sequence is CASKTGGKYNEQFF. DNA of the CDR3: TGTGCCAGCAAGACAGGGGGGAAGTACAATGAGCAGTTCTTC.

With respect to this clonotype: In a library made to pick up alpha chains, this beta chain is a stray read with a size that means little. This rearrangement joins TRBV7-2 to TRBJ2-3, with TRBD2 matching over 12 bases. This CDR3 comprises 15 residues. V gave up 3 bases and J gave up 7 bases; unmatched junction bases: 5. Germline V lookup: CDR1 SGHTA, CDR2 FQGNSA. The DNA of the CDR3 is TGTGCCAGCAGCTTCACTAGCGGGGGGTGGAATACGCAGTATTTT. Translation gives CASSFTSGGWNTQYF.

About this clonotype itself: This beta chain is a stray read from a library made for alpha chains; its abundance is not meaningful. The V call is TRBV28, the J call TRBJ2-1; maybe TRBD2 (6 bases). Trimming took 4 bases from V and 10 from J, leaving 14 bases between them. The V gene's germline CDR1 is MDHEN and CDR2 SYDVKM. The length of the CDR3 is 13 residues. The CDR3 coding sequence is TGTGCCAGCAGTTGGGGACTGGGTGTGGAGCAGTTCTTC. Amino acids: CASSWGLGVEQFF.

As concerns this clonotype: In a library made to pick up alpha chains, this beta chain is a stray read with a size that means little. The rearrangement uses TRBV7-9 and TRBJ2-7, with 13 bases aligning to TRBD2. V lost 5 bases and J lost 3; bases outside the gene matches: 1. CDR1 is SEHNR, CDR2 FQNEAQ, per germline (reference sequence). The CDR3 covers 14 residues. CDR3 nucleotide sequence: TGTGCCAGCAGCCGACTAGCGGGAGGCTACGAGCAGTACTTC. It codes for CASSRLAGGYEQYF.

A word on this clonotype: This beta chain slipped into a library made for alpha chains as a stray read, so its size is not meaningful. The gene calls are TRBV7-9 and TRBJ2-1, with 8 bases identical to TRBD2. Germline V gives CDR1 SEHNR, CDR2 FQNEAQ (reference sequence). The CDR3 is 12 amino acids. V trimming: 5 bases; J trimming: 12 bases; junction bases outside the gene matches: 6. DNA for the CDR3: TGTGCCAGCAGCCCGATGGCGGGAGGGCAGTTCTTC. It is translated as CASSPMAGGQFF.

About this clonotype itself: The library was built for alpha chains, so this beta chain is an off-target read and its size means little. The chain combines TRBV29-1 with TRBJ2-7, with 9 bases fitting TRBD1. This CDR3 is 18 amino acids long. From germline, CDR1 is SQVTM and CDR2 ANQGSEA. The V segment lost 4 bases and the J segment 2 bases; nucleotides outside the gene matches: 18. CDR3 DNA sequence: TGCAGCGTTGGGACCCTCGGGACAGGGAGTTTCTTGACCTACGAGCAGTACTTC. Translating gives CSVGTLGTGSFLTYEQYF.

Regarding this clonotype: Found in a library prepared for alpha chains, this beta chain is an off-target read, and its abundance has little meaning. V and J are TRBV7-9 and TRBJ1-5; D might be TRBD1 (5 bases). CDR3 length: 14 residues. With 8 bases removed from V and 2 bases from J, the gap between germline ends came to 13 bases. The germline V gene encodes CDR1 SEHNR and CDR2 FQNEAQ (reference sequence). The CDR3 loop is CASSQGGGNQPQHF. For the CDR3, the DNA is TGTGCCAGCTCACAAGGAGGGGGCAATCAGCCCCAGCATTTT.

Concerning this clonotype: For a library built for alpha chains, this beta chain is a stray read; little rests on its size. This chain uses TRBV7-2 with TRBJ2-3; TRBD2 is a possible D gene (6 bases). This CDR3 has 15 residues. V dropped 3 bases and J dropped 5 bases, with 15 bases sitting between them. Germline V CDR1 and CDR2: SGHTA, FQGNSA. DNA for the CDR3: TGTGCCAGCAGCTTTTCCGGGAGCCGGGAAGATACGCAGTATTTT. Translated, it gives CASSFSGSREDTQYF.

About this clonotype itself: The library was prepared for alpha chains; this beta chain is a stray read, so its frequency means little. The CDR3 region is CASSRDLAETQYF. CDR3 sequence (DNA): TGTGCCAGCAGCCGAGACCTCGCGGAGACCCAGTACTTC. This rearrangement joins TRBV12-3 or TRBV12-4 to TRBJ2-5, with D uncertain. The CDR3 is 13 residues long. V was clipped by 6 bases and J by 5 bases, with 13 bases between them.

For this clonotype: A library made for alpha chains picked up this beta chain off target, so its size means little. The genes are TRBV7-7 and TRBJ2-1; TRBD2 aligns across 9 bases. The CDR3 consists of 15 residues. Germline values: CDR1 SSHAT, CDR2 FNYEAQ (reference sequence). The ends lost 1 base at V and 3 bases at J; junction bases unmatched: 1. In DNA, the CDR3 is TGTGCCAGCAGCTTAGGTAGCGGGGGCTACAATGAGCAGTTCTTC. Amino acid sequence: CASSLGSGGYNEQFF.

Points on this clonotype: Little can be read into the size of this beta chain, an off-target read in a library designed for alpha chains. V is TRBV7-8 and J is TRBJ2-7; a weak D match, TRBD1 (5 bases). The CDR3 loop spans 12 amino acids. The V end lost 5 bases, the J end lost 7 bases, and 12 bases lay between the germline ends. Germline V gene data show CDR1 as SGHVS and CDR2 as FQNEAQ. CDR3 DNA: TGTGCCAGCAGCCCCTATAAGGGGGAGCAGTACTTC. Translation: CASSPYKGEQYF.

A note on this clonotype: This beta chain is a stray sequence in a library constructed for alpha chains; its clone size is not meaningful. J is TRBJ2-7 and V is TRBV29-1; D is perhaps TRBD1 (5 bases). The CDR3 loop spans 13 amino acids. Germline V gives CDR1 SQVTM, CDR2 ANQGSEA. V was pared by 7 bases and J by 3 bases, with 16 bases between. This CDR3 is CSAKTAALYEQYF. The CDR3 nucleotides are TGCAGCGCGAAGACAGCCGCCCTCTACGAGCAGTACTTC.

Notes on this clonotype: This beta chain slipped into a library made for alpha chains as a stray read, so its size is not meaningful. V and J are TRBV5-1 and TRBJ2-3, with 9 positions matching TRBD1. Per the germline V gene, CDR1 is SGHRS and CDR2 is YFSETQ. The CDR3 is 15 amino acids. The V segment lost 4 bases and the J segment 3 bases; nucleotides outside the gene matches: 6. The CDR3 DNA is TGCGCCAGCAGCGTAAGACAGGGGGATACAGATACGCAGTATTTT. Translating it yields CASSVRQGDTDTQYF.

Comment on this clonotype: This beta chain was picked up by a library intended for alpha chains and is off target, so its count carries little meaning. The chain joins TRBV7-2 to TRBJ2-7, with unresolved D. V shed 1 base and J shed 1 base, with 8 bases lying between them. This CDR3 region has 14 residues. Germline V lookup: CDR1 SGHTA, CDR2 FQGNSA. CDR3 region: CASSLGGISYEQYF. CDR3 coding DNA: TGTGCCAGCAGCTTAGGAGGTATATCCTACGAGCAGTACTTC.

Details on this clonotype: The size of this beta chain means little, since it is a stray read in a library made for alpha chains. The V gene is TRBV7-2, the J gene TRBJ2-7; 8 bases match TRBD1. The length of the CDR3 is 15 residues. Germline trimming cut 6 bases from V and 2 bases from J; bases unmatched to any gene: 9. Germline CDR1 SGHTA, CDR2 FQGNSA. CDR3 in DNA: TGTGCCAGCAGTCCTGGACAGGGCATTCCCTACGAGCAGTACTTC. It encodes CASSPGQGIPYEQYF.

As for this clonotype: As an off-target read in a library built for alpha chains, this beta chain has a frequency of little significance. The chain couples TRBV20-1 to TRBJ2-7; unclear D gene. The CDR3 consists of 10 residues. Trimming shortened V by 4 bases and J by 6 bases, and 7 bases separated the two germline ends. The V gene's germline CDR1 is DFQATT and CDR2 SNEGSKA (reference sequence). The CDR3, as DNA: TGCAGTGCTACCCTCCTCGAGCAGTACTTC. Translated, it gives CSATLLEQYF.

As for this clonotype: Because the library targeted alpha chains, this beta chain is an off-target read whose size means little. The rearrangement uses TRBV27 and TRBJ2-7; 10 nucleotides align to TRBD1. Germline V lookup: CDR1 MNHEY, CDR2 SMNVEV (reference sequence). This CDR3 spans 17 amino acids. With V trimmed by 3 bases and J by 2 bases, 10 bases remained unmatched. The CDR3 is CASSLKGFGQGAYEQYF. Here the CDR3 DNA reads TGTGCCAGCAGTTTGAAGGGCTTCGGACAGGGGGCCTACGAGCAGTACTTC.

The table lists this clonotype with a few counts. In a library made to pick up alpha chains, this beta chain is a stray read with a size that means little. V gene TRBV18 combines with J gene TRBJ2-5; D not certain. The germline V gene has CDR1 KGHSH and CDR2 LQKENI. The V end was cut by 2 bases, the J end by 2 bases, with 3 bases between. This CDR3 is 12 amino acids long. As DNA, the CDR3 is TGTGCCAGCTCACCAGGTCAAGAGACCCAGTACTTC. This sequence encodes CASSPGQETQYF.

As to this clonotype: Within a library made for alpha chains, this beta chain is off target, and its count is uninformative. The chain carries TRBV12-3 or TRBV12-4 and TRBJ2-7; D is perhaps TRBD1 or TRBD2 (5 bases each). The CDR3 is 12 amino acids. V was clipped by 3 bases and J by 12 bases, with 15 bases between them. Here the CDR3 DNA reads TGTGCCAGCAGTTTGGGGACCCAAAGTCGGTACTTC. Protein: CASSLGTQSRYF.

Comment on this clonotype: The library was built for alpha chains, so this beta chain is an off-target read and its size means little. The chain couples TRBV29-1 to TRBJ1-1; D not certain. The length of the CDR3 is 13 residues. Trimming took 7 bases from V and 1 from J, leaving 13 bases between them. Germline CDR1 and CDR2: SQVTM and ANQGSEA. CDR3 in DNA: TGCAGCGCCTCAGGCGTGGGGAACACTGAAGCTTTCTTT. It encodes CSASGVGNTEAFF.